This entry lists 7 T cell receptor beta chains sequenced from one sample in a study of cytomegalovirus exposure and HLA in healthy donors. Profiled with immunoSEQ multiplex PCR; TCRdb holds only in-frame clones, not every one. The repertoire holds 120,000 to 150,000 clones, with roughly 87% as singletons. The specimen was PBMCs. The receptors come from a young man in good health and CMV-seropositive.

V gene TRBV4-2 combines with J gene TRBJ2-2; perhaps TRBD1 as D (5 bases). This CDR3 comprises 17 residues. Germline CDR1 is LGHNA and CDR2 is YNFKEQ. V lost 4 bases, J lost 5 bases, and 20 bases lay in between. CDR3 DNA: TGTGCCAGCAGCCTTAATGCAGGGTTAAAGGTAACCGGGGAGCTGTTTTTT. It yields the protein CASSLNAGLKVTGELFF.

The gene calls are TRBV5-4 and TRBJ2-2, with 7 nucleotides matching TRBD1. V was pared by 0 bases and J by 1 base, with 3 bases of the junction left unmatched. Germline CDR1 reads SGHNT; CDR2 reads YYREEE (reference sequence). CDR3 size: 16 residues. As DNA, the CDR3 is TGTGCCAGCAGCTTGGGTAGGGGGCTGAACACCGGGGAGCTGTTTTTT. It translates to CASSLGRGLNTGELFF.

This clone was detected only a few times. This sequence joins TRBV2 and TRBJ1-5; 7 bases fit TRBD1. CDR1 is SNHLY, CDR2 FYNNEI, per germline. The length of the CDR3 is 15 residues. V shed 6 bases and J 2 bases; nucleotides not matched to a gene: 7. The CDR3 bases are TGTGCCAGCAGGAAACAGGGGATAGGCAATCAGCCCCAGCATTTT. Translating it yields CASRKQGIGNQPQHF. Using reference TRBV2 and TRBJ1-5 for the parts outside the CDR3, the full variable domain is EPEVTQTPSHQVTQMGQEVILRCVPISNHLYFYWYRQILGQKVEFLVSFYNNEISEKSEIFDDQFSVERPDGSNFTLKIRSTKLEDSAMYFCASRKQGIGNQPQHFGDGTRLSIL.

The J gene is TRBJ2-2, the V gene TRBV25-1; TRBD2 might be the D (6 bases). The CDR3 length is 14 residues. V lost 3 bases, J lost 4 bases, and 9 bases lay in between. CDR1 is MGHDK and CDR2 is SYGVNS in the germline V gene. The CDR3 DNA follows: TGTGCCAGCAGTGACACGGGAGTCACCGGGGAGCTGTTTTTT. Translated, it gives CASSDTGVTGELFF.

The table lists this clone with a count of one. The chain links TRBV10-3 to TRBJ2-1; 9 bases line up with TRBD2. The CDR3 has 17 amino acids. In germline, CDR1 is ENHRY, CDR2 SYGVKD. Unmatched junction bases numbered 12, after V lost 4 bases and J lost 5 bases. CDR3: CAISGLAGPGDNNEQFF. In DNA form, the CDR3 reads TGTGCCATCAGTGGGCTAGCGGGACCCGGAGACAACAATGAGCAGTTCTTC.

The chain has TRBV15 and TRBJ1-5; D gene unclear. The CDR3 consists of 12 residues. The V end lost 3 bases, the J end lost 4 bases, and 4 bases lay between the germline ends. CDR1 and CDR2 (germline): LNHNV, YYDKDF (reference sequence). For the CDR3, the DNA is TGTGCCACCAGCAGCTATAATCAGCCCCAGCATTTT. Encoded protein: CATSSYNQPQHF.

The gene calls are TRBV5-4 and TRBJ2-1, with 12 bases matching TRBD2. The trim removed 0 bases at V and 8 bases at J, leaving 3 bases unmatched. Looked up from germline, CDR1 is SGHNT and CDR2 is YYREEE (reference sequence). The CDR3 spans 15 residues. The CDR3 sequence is CASSLGGLAGHEQFF. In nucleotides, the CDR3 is TGTGCCAGCAGCTTGGGGGGACTAGCGGGCCATGAGCAGTTCTTC. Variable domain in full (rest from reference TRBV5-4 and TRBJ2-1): ETGVTQSPTHLIKTRGQQVTLRCSSQSGHNTVSWYQQALGQGPQFIFQYYREEENGRGNFPPRFSGLQFPNYSSELNVNALELDDSALYLCASSLGGLAGHEQFFGPGTRLTVL.